The present entry profiles one T cell receptor (beta chain) with its context. It has no known antigen specificity. No per-base quality is available; no much larger clone lies one base away. The library came from the immunoSEQ multiplex PCR assay. The multiplex PCR relied on a mix of 60 forward primers for TCR Vbeta segments and 13 reverse primers for TCR Jbeta segments. The CDR3 region of rearranged TCR beta genes was amplified from genomic DNA with a multiplex PCR assay. The amplified TCR beta libraries were sequenced on the Illumina HiSeq System as 87-base-pair reads. Per the original workflow: A later analysis counted about 76 million unique TCR beta chains across the 666 repertoires, and some 11 million of these chains were shared by at least two donors. Raw reads were error-corrected and collapsed into unique sequences by a nearest-neighbor algorithm in which closely related sequences were merged to remove PCR and sequencing errors. V, D and J gene segments were assigned by aligning CDR3 sequences to IMGT reference sequences. For a sequence to be retained, at least a six-nucleotide match to both a V gene segment and a J gene segment was required. A rearrangement counted as productive if the CDR3 had no stop codons and remained in frame with V and J, and every other rearrangement counted as non-productive. Following IMGT convention, CDR3 was defined as the stretch from the second conserved V-encoded cysteine up to the conserved J-encoded phenylalanine. In an earlier analysis of more than 550 of the donors, sequences lacking an unambiguous match to a single V gene segment were excluded. An earlier analysis of 587 of the donors classified V segments as functional when productive rearrangements were above 56.7% and as segregating when the standard deviation between donors was above 5%. A statistical classification framework was built for diagnosing cytomegalovirus status from the catalog of TCR beta chain sequences. In a later analysis, TCR nucleotide sequences were compared against IMGT/GENE-DB human TR gene sequences so that V and J genes could be assigned. The TCRdist pipeline was used in a later analysis to assign CDR3 sequences and most-parsimonious VDJ recombination scenarios. In a later analysis, every TCR beta chain was defined by the combination of its CDR3 amino acid sequence and its V-gene family, and reads without a unique V-gene family were dropped. To address suspected cross-contamination and a sequencing artifact, a later analysis removed around 590 highly shared, low-generation-probability nucleotide sequences. In a later analysis, a clonal expansion index for each public chain was calculated from normalized within-repertoire ranks of inferred template counts. Generation probabilities in a later analysis came from a VDJ recombination model fitted to out-of-frame rearrangements, and those results were checked against IGoR. In a later analysis, hypergeometric tests were used to score TCR-TCR, TCR-HLA and TCR-CMV co-occurrence, with a repertoire-size bias correction applied to TCR pairs. A later analysis estimated false discovery rates by permuting HLA or CMV assignments 20 times. In a later analysis, co-occurring TCRs were grouped using DBSCAN, with TCRdist sequence similarity added in when clustering inside HLA-allele-positive subsets. Repertoires with fewer than 30,000 or more than 120,000 public chains, plus five repertoires with anomalous nucleotide sharing, were excluded from co-occurrence clustering. The table comes from immuneACCESS by way of TCRdb, which keeps in-frame sequences with V and J called. Part of the clones is missing from these tables; in studies checked, under half for an unresolved V gene and the rest for unknown reasons. The DNA gave D and trimming, while V, J and clone size come from that table. The sample table lists under 150,000 clones, roughly 9.6% of them with a count of one. The ten biggest clones cover 6.5% to 9% of the sample.

For CDR1 and CDR2, the germline V gene lists SGHAT and FQNNGV. V loses 4 bases of germline sequence and J loses 1 base, and the interval between the two ends is 17 bases. Taken from cysteine to phenylalanine, the CDR3 has 17 residues. Kept here is only the CDR3 DNA, which spans 51 bases and is read in frame from base 1. In total, around 600 healthy bone marrow donors made up the cohort. Cohort members were all nominally healthy when sampled, although unrecorded immune exposures were likely present. The donor was CMV seropositive and was included in the group of 250 to 350 seropositive cohort members. Every donor gave a peripheral blood sample, and the peripheral blood mononuclear cells from that sample were used for TCR beta sequencing. Genomic DNA extraction from the blood cell samples was performed with the Qiagen DNeasy Blood Extraction Kit. The sample is drawn from a study of cytomegalovirus exposure and HLA in healthy donors (dated by TCRdb to between 2016 and 2019). As for the study more broadly: According to an earlier analysis of 587 of the donors, roughly 180 million T cells yielded approximately 120 million unique TCR beta sequences and around 300 Gb of sequence data. The study used immunosequencing to profile the T cell repertoires of approximately 690 subjects and linked those repertoires to cytomegalovirus serostatus. A later analysis re-analyzed previously published TCR beta repertoires from 660 or so donors and added high-resolution HLA genotyping to study TCR occurrence patterns. To predict cytomegalovirus infection status, the study combined high-throughput TCR immunosequencing, statistical association of individual TCRs with disease status, and machine learning. A handful of DR-DQ haplotypes were treated as single units for association and clustering because of strong linkage in the cohort. An earlier analysis of some 500 of the donors used high-throughput TCR beta sequencing to judge whether each TCR beta V gene segment behaved as functional or pseudogenic. Of the 350 to 400 genotyped donors, 65% to 90% fell in the genetic ancestry cluster associated with self-reported Caucasian donors. Both class I and class II loci were covered by HLA typing, at four-digit resolution. Typing coverage differed by locus: A, B, C, DRB1 and DQB1 were typed in roughly 629-630 donors, DQA1 in 500 to 550, DPA1 in nearly 610, and DPB1 in roughly 450. Roughly 300 gigabases of sequencing data and 75 million to 85 million unique TCR sequences made up an early release that covered approximately 700 HLA-typed donors. A separate validation cohort of roughly 130 different subjects was used in addition to the 666-subject first cohort. Rather than drawing on any new phenotypic data, the later analysis identified candidate immune exposures from TCR beta sequences and the way those sequences occurred across donors. Every discovery cohort repertoire had been produced on one sequencing platform. Donor age, sex, ethnicity and CMV serostatus were compiled together with the repertoire data. The aim of the study was to test whether cataloging public T cell receptors could identify signatures of past pathogen exposure. Across about 380 genotyped donors of the cohort, an average of about 240,000 unique TCR beta nucleotide sequences per donor were sequenced, and 15% to 20% of those sequences were non-productive. A later genetic analysis took genome-wide SNP genotypes for about 65% of the 666 donors and used that subset as a discovery cohort.

Results the study describes overall, beyond this receptor: In a later genetic analysis, a missense DCLRE1C variant was associated with V-gene and J-gene trimming of TCR beta chains, and the association was replicated in an independent cohort. In an earlier analysis of about 540 of the donors, most TCR beta V segments were observed in productive rearrangements about 87% or about 30% of the time, broadly matching IMGT annotations. Specific HLA alleles were associated with over 15,000 TCR beta sequences at a false discovery rate of 0.05 in a later analysis. Some IMGT-functional V segments, including TRBV6-2 and TRBV6-3, could not be told apart with the 87-base-pair reads, so those segments were excluded. Most CMV-associated TCR beta chains appeared to be HLA-restricted in a later analysis, and the HLA associations seemed to be driven largely by CMV exposure. A later genetic analysis reported fewer N-insertions in productive TCRs among donors in an Asian-associated ancestry cluster than the roughly 700-donor mean. The sequencing pipeline was judged likely to have produced a cluster of highly shared sequence variants as a technical artifact. In a later analysis, several top co-occurrence clusters were reported to appear linked to parvovirus B19, influenza, CMV and Epstein-Barr virus. CMV serostatus was the only immune exposure information available for the cohort. HLA typing was unavailable for some donors at each locus, so association tests used only the typed subset. The study gave a list of about 170 TCR beta chains associated with cytomegalovirus. In a later analysis, HLA-associated TCR beta chains showed more clonal expansion and lower generation probabilities than non-associated chains that were equally common. When HLA alleles, especially DR and DQ, strongly co-occurred, TCR associations were difficult to assign to individual alleles. Because counts were too low, roughly 17 rarely observed V segments, including chromosome 9 orphons, were left out of the earlier analysis of roughly 600 of the donors. The presence/absence analyses assumed that sequencing depth was roughly uniform across donors, and that assumption may not be true. The cohort was sequenced for TCR beta chains only, and without alpha or paired-chain data the features that could be detected were limited. Linkage disequilibrium might explain the correlated functional status among segregating V segments, but an unknown experimental factor could not be excluded. A further reported finding was that TCR beta sequences accurately predicted the HLA-A and HLA-B alleles for most subjects in the first cohort. Cytomegalovirus status was reported to be diagnosed by the classifier with high specificity and sensitivity in both the original and validation cohorts. While some public TCRs were present in many individuals, most TCR sequences turned up only very rarely across donors. In vitro tests confirmed that a few of the cytomegalovirus-associated TCR beta chains recognize cytomegalovirus antigens. According to the authors, the approach could potentially be generalized to other disease states and immunological phenotypes. A later analysis found that TCR association rates varied across HLA loci, with DRB1 alleles showing the most associated TCRs and HLA-C alleles the fewest.

The sequenced sample consisted of PBMCs. The receptor comes from a woman aged 40 to 50 in good health and CMV-seropositive. Recombination connected TRBV11-2 to TRBJ1-3, with no confident D gene call. CDR3 protein: CASSSRTFFGSGNTIYF. The nucleotide sequence reads TGTGCCAGCAGCTCCCGGACTTTCTTCGGGTCTGGAAACACCATATATTTT.